These T cell receptor beta chains were read from a single sample in a study of T cells in Graves' hyperthyroidism and ophthalmopathy. Via MiXCR, TCRdb re-called the multiplex PCR reads, giving one row per CDR3 protein. The sample has approximately 360,000 distinct CDR3 sequences, 15% to 18% seen once. Sequenced: blood. The receptors were sampled from a woman aged 18-29 years with Graves' hyperthyroidism that later progressed to Graves' ophthalmopathy. CDR3s include the opening cysteine and the closing phenylalanine or tryptophan. Fields, in order: J gene, D gene, V gene, clone size, CDR3 DNA, CDR3 protein. D genes are given only for firm matches. Rows give clone size only sometimes, using once, few, many, or a class for an expanded clone.

j_gene: TRBJ2-7
d_gene: -
v_gene: TRBV6-2/TRBV6-3
abundance: many
CDR3nt: TGTGCCAGCAGTTACACCCAGTACGAGCAGTACTTC
CDR3aa: CASSYTQYEQYF

j_gene: TRBJ2-3
d_gene: -
v_gene: TRBV7-9
abundance: many
CDR3nt: TGTGCCAGCAGCAGCGGAGTTGCAGATACGCAGTATTTT
CDR3aa: CASSSGVADTQYF

j_gene: TRBJ2-7
d_gene: -
v_gene: TRBV2
abundance: many
CDR3nt: TGTGCCAGCACCAGGGATACCTACGAGCAGTACTTC
CDR3aa: CASTRDTYEQYF

j_gene: TRBJ1-6
d_gene: TRBD1
v_gene: TRBV27
abundance: few
CDR3nt: TGTGCCAGCAGGCAACAGGGGGATAATTCACCCCTCCACTTT
CDR3aa: CASRQQGDNSPLHF

j_gene: TRBJ2-5
d_gene: -
v_gene: TRBV12-3/TRBV12-4
abundance: many
CDR3nt: TGTGCCAGCAGTTTAGCATCGAGGGCCCAGTACTTC
CDR3aa: CASSLASRAQYF

j_gene: TRBJ2-3
d_gene: -
v_gene: TRBV24-1
abundance: -
CDR3nt: TGTGCCAGCAGGGCCCCTAGGGATACGCAGTATTTT
CDR3aa: CASRAPRDTQYF

j_gene: TRBJ1-6
d_gene: -
v_gene: TRBV27
abundance: many
CDR3nt: TGTGCCAGCAGTATAGGGAGCTCCTATAATTCACCCCTCCACTTT
CDR3aa: CASSIGSSYNSPLHF

j_gene: TRBJ2-1
d_gene: -
v_gene: TRBV4-3
abundance: -
CDR3nt: TGCGCCAGCAGCCATGACCAGGGGATCTACAATGAGCAGTTCTTC
CDR3aa: CASSHDQGIYNEQFF

j_gene: TRBJ2-1
d_gene: -
v_gene: TRBV28
abundance: -
CDR3nt: TGTGCCAGCAGTTTAGGCGACCCGAGGAGTGATGAGCAGTTCTTC
CDR3aa: CASSLGDPRSDEQFF

j_gene: TRBJ1-2
d_gene: -
v_gene: TRBV28
abundance: many
CDR3nt: TGTGCCAGCAGTTTGAGTCCGATCTATGGCTACACCTTC
CDR3aa: CASSLSPIYGYTF

j_gene: TRBJ1-2
d_gene: -
v_gene: TRBV24-1
abundance: many
CDR3nt: TGTGCCACCAGTGACCCCCGCGGGGCAGGGGATGAAGACTATGGCTACACCTTC
CDR3aa: CATSDPRGAGDEDYGYTF

j_gene: TRBJ1-1
d_gene: -
v_gene: TRBV19
abundance: few
CDR3nt: TGTGCCAGTAGTTCCGGAAGGGGGAACACTGAAGCTTTCTTT
CDR3aa: CASSSGRGNTEAFF

j_gene: TRBJ2-7
d_gene: -
v_gene: TRBV27
abundance: many
CDR3nt: TGTGCCAGCAGTTTATTAGCCTTAAGCTCCTACGAGCAGTACTTC
CDR3aa: CASSLLALSSYEQYF

j_gene: TRBJ2-3
d_gene: -
v_gene: TRBV28
abundance: many
CDR3nt: TGTGCCAGCGGGAAGGGAGTCCCAGATACGCAGTATTTT
CDR3aa: CASGKGVPDTQYF

j_gene: TRBJ2-7
d_gene: -
v_gene: TRBV7-6
abundance: -
CDR3nt: TGTGCCAGCAGCTTCTTGGAGGGTAGCCACGAGCAGTACTTC
CDR3aa: CASSFLEGSHEQYF

j_gene: TRBJ2-7
d_gene: TRBD2
v_gene: TRBV29-1
abundance: -
CDR3nt: TGCAGCCTATTGTTTCTCGGGACTAGAGACAATGAGCAGTACTTC
CDR3aa: CSLLFLGTRDNEQYF

j_gene: TRBJ2-1
d_gene: TRBD2
v_gene: TRBV20-1
abundance: many
CDR3nt: TGCAGTGCTAGCCTAGCGGGAGAGGGTGAGCAGTTCTTC
CDR3aa: CSASLAGEGEQFF

j_gene: TRBJ2-3
d_gene: -
v_gene: TRBV10-3
abundance: few
CDR3nt: TGTGCCATCAGAGGGGATTTCACAGATACGCAGTATTTT
CDR3aa: CAIRGDFTDTQYF

j_gene: TRBJ2-7
d_gene: TRBD1
v_gene: TRBV11-3
abundance: many
CDR3nt: TGTGCCAGCAGCCGGGCAGGGGGCTACGAGCAGTACTTC
CDR3aa: CASSRAGGYEQYF

j_gene: TRBJ2-3
d_gene: -
v_gene: TRBV5-6
abundance: -
CDR3nt: TGTGCCAGCAGCTTGCTACAAGAGAGGCTCAGCACAGATACGCAGTATTTT
CDR3aa: CASSLLQERLSTDTQYF

j_gene: TRBJ1-1
d_gene: TRBD1
v_gene: TRBV18
abundance: many
CDR3nt: TGTGCCAGCTCACGACTTGACAGGGCTGAAGCTTTCTTT
CDR3aa: CASSRLDRAEAFF

j_gene: TRBJ2-2
d_gene: -
v_gene: TRBV6-1
abundance: -
CDR3nt: TGTGCCAGTAATACGGGCACCGTGGAGCTGTTTTTT
CDR3aa: CASNTGTVELFF

j_gene: TRBJ1-5
d_gene: TRBD1
v_gene: TRBV7-2
abundance: many
CDR3nt: TGTGCCAGCAGCTGGACAGGGCTTAGCAATCAGCCCCAGCATTTT
CDR3aa: CASSWTGLSNQPQHF

j_gene: TRBJ2-7
d_gene: TRBD1
v_gene: TRBV28
abundance: many
CDR3nt: TGTGCCAGCAGTCTAGACCCGACAGGGAGCCGCGAGCAGTACTTC
CDR3aa: CASSLDPTGSREQYF

j_gene: TRBJ2-7
d_gene: TRBD1
v_gene: TRBV27
abundance: many
CDR3nt: TGTGCCAGCAGTTTATCGGGGACAGGGAGCTCCTACGAGCAGTACTTC
CDR3aa: CASSLSGTGSSYEQYF

j_gene: TRBJ1-2
d_gene: -
v_gene: TRBV19
abundance: many
CDR3nt: TGTGCCAGTAGTCATGTACTCCTAAATCGGGGGAACTATGGCTACACCTTC
CDR3aa: CASSHVLLNRGNYGYTF

j_gene: TRBJ2-5
d_gene: TRBD2
v_gene: TRBV20-1
abundance: -
CDR3nt: TGCAGTGCTAGGATACGGAAAGCTAGCGGGATACTTCCCCAAGAGACCCAGTACTTC
CDR3aa: CSARIRKASGILPQETQYF

j_gene: TRBJ2-1
d_gene: TRBD2
v_gene: TRBV11-2
abundance: few
CDR3nt: TGTGCCAGCAGCCTATTAGCGGGAGCGATATACAATGAGCAGTTCTTC
CDR3aa: CASSLLAGAIYNEQFF

j_gene: TRBJ2-6
d_gene: -
v_gene: TRBV6-1
abundance: -
CDR3nt: TGTGCCAGCGGGGAGCCTGGGGCCAACGTCCTGACTTTC
CDR3aa: CASGEPGANVLTF